A single sample gave rise to the 14 T cell receptor beta chains below, sequenced in a study of shared clonotypes between healthy human individuals. Produced via immunoSEQ multiplex PCR; TCRdb's table is partial and in-frame only. The table includes around 1.4 million clones, 97% to 99% detected once. The source material was naive CD4+ T cells sorted from blood. Subset reported: CD45RA+ positively selected. The receptors here all came from a man aged 30-40 years in good health.

V gene TRBV27 combines with J gene TRBJ2-7; D remains unclear. Deletions cut 3 bases from V and 1 base from J, with 10 bases between. This CDR3 is built from 14 residues. The V gene's germline CDR1 is MNHEY and CDR2 SMNVEV (reference sequence). CDR3: CASSFTASSYEQYF. CDR3 sequence (DNA): TGTGCCAGCAGTTTCACGGCTTCTTCCTACGAGCAGTACTTC.

This clone was observed a single time. The genes are TRBV7-2 and TRBJ1-2; D gene ambiguous. The CDR3 loop spans 13 amino acids. Germline V gives CDR1 SGHTA, CDR2 FQGNSA. V lost 6 bases to trimming and J lost 1 base, with 9 bases between them. The DNA of the CDR3 is TGTGCCAGCAGTCCAAAGGGTAACTATGGCTACACCTTC. Translating it yields CASSPKGNYGYTF.

This clone has just one count. The gene calls are TRBV2 and TRBJ1-2; D uncertain. Trimming pared 6 bases from V and 8 bases from J, leaving 22 bases between. CDR3 length: 15 residues. The V gene's germline CDR1 is SNHLY and CDR2 FYNNEI. CDR3 DNA sequence: TGTGCCAGCAGCGAAAGGGCGCTCCAACTACGAGGCTACACCTTC. Translated, it gives CASSERALQLRGYTF.

The chain uses TRBV11-2 and TRBJ1-5; tentative D call: TRBD1 (5 bases). The germline V gene encodes CDR1 SGHAT and CDR2 FQNNGV. Trimming left V 1 base short and J 6 bases short, with 13 bases between. CDR3 length: 15 amino acids. This CDR3 reads CASSLGPGVGQPQHF. The CDR3 nucleotides read TGTGCCAGCAGCTTAGGACCGGGGGTGGGTCAGCCCCAGCATTTT.

The CDR3 nucleotides read TGTGCTAGTGGTTTGTGGGGCGGGCCCCAGCATTTT. Amino acids: CASGLWGGPQHF. This chain joins TRBV12-5 and TRBJ1-5, with D tentatively TRBD1 (5 bases). The germline V and J ends were trimmed by 2 bases and 9 bases, with 8 bases remaining between them. The CDR3 is made up of 12 amino acids. Germline CDR1 reads LGHNT; CDR2 reads FRNRAP.

The V gene is TRBV6-1, the J gene TRBJ2-7, with 8 bases aligning to TRBD2. Trimming removed 4 bases from V and 6 bases from J; junction bases left unmatched: 5. The V gene's germline CDR1 is MNHNS and CDR2 SASEGT. CDR3 length equals 13 residues. The CDR3 DNA is TGTGCCAGCAGTGGTCGAAGCGGGAGCGAGCAGTACTTC. Residues: CASSGRSGSEQYF.

V usage is TRBV18 and J usage is TRBJ1-1; tentative D call: TRBD1 (5 bases). This CDR3 spans 17 amino acids. Trimming stripped 1 base from V and 0 bases from J, with 15 bases between. The germline gives CDR1 KGHSH, CDR2 LQKENI. Here the CDR3 DNA reads TGTGCCAGCTCACCACGTGGTCAGGGAACCTTGAACACTGAAGCTTTCTTT. Its protein product is CASSPRGQGTLNTEAFF.

This chain joins TRBV15 and TRBJ2-3; D call uncertain. This CDR3 is built from 12 residues. Per germline, CDR1 LNHNV and CDR2 YYDKDF (reference sequence). Trimming took 5 bases from V and 6 from J, leaving 9 bases between them. CDR3 sequence (DNA): TGTGCCACCAGCCCCCGTCGCGATACGCAGTATTTT. Amino acid sequence: CATSPRRDTQYF.

The rearrangement joins TRBV5-1 to TRBJ1-3, with 7 bases aligning to TRBD1. Per germline, CDR1 SGHRS and CDR2 YFSETQ. V trimming: 7 bases; J trimming: 4 bases; junction bases outside the gene matches: 8. This CDR3 contains 14 residues. The CDR3 here is CASHTGAQGNTIYF. The DNA for the CDR3 is TGCGCCAGCCATACAGGGGCGCAAGGAAACACCATATATTTT.

The V gene is TRBV11-2, the J gene TRBJ1-5; 10 positions match TRBD1. The V gene's germline CDR1 is SGHAT and CDR2 FQNNGV. The CDR3 is made up of 17 amino acids. V shed 6 bases, J shed 0 bases, and the junction held 8 bases outside the gene matches. CDR3 coding DNA: TGTGCCAGCAGTGTGACAGGGGGCCGGGGTAGCAATCAGCCCCAGCATTTT. Its translation: CASSVTGGRGSNQPQHF.

This clone showed up just once. This chain uses TRBV5-1 with TRBJ2-3, with 7 bases that match TRBD2. Germline V CDR1 and CDR2: SGHRS, YFSETQ. This CDR3 is 14 amino acids long. The J segment lost 6 bases and the V segment lost 2 bases, leaving 6 bases of the junction unmatched. CDR3 sequence reads: CASSFGGSGDTQYF. The CDR3 bases are TGCGCCAGCAGCTTCGGGGGTAGCGGGGATACGCAGTATTTT.

This clone was recorded only once. The CDR3, as DNA: TGTGCCAGCAGCCCCGCTAGGGGGGCCTACAATGAGCAGTTCTTC. This codes for CASSPARGAYNEQFF. The chain joins TRBV11-3 to TRBJ2-1, with D tentatively TRBD1 or TRBD2 (6 bases each). CDR1 SGHNT and CDR2 YENEEA come from the germline V gene. V lost 5 bases, J lost 2 bases, and 13 bases lay in between. This CDR3 has 15 residues.

The chain recombines TRBV18 with TRBJ2-5; D assignment may be TRBD1 or TRBD2 (5 bases each). The germline CDR1 and CDR2 sequences are KGHSH and LQKENI. This CDR3 comprises 14 residues. The V end lost 2 bases, the J end lost 2 bases, and 9 bases lay between the germline ends. Here the CDR3 DNA reads TGTGCCAGCTCACCAATGGGGGATCAAGAGACCCAGTACTTC. Its protein is CASSPMGDQETQYF.

This clone was detected once. The CDR3 DNA reads as TGTGCCAGCAGTGCTGGGACCTACGAAGAGACCCAGTACTTC. This codes for CASSAGTYEETQYF. The rearrangement joins TRBV2 to TRBJ2-5; D is perhaps TRBD1 or TRBD2 (5 bases each). The CDR3 covers 14 residues. Trimming removed 4 bases from V and 3 bases from J, with 12 bases in between. Germline V gene sequence: CDR1 SNHLY, CDR2 FYNNEI.